Shown below are 14 T cell receptor beta chains from a single sample sequenced in a study of neurological immune-mediated disorders. TCRdb called the 5' RACE reads again in MiXCR, with one record for every CDR3 protein. In the table there are approximately 50,000 distinct CDR3 sequences, about 9.4% of which are singletons. The sequencing input was PBMCs. Receptor source: a man between 65 and 85 years old with HTLV-1-associated myelopathy (HAM/TSP).

This clonotype was seen at least ten times. The CDR3 coding sequence is TGCAGCGTTGATGGACTAGCGGGAGTCGGGGAGCAGTACTTC. Protein sequence: CSVDGLAGVGEQYF. The chain links TRBV29-1 to TRBJ2-7; the match to TRBD2 covers 13 bases. Looked up from germline, CDR1 is SQVTM and CDR2 is ANQGSEA. This CDR3 region has 14 residues. The trim removed 3 bases at V and 7 bases at J, leaving 6 bases unmatched.

This clonotype was seen ten or more times. The gene calls are TRBV5-6 and TRBJ1-6; D gene unclear. Trimming left V 1 base short and J 6 bases short, with 5 bases between. Per germline, CDR1 SGHDT and CDR2 YYEEEE. The CDR3 sequence is 13 residues long. This CDR3 reads CASSLSGNSPLHF. DNA for the CDR3: TGTGCCAGCAGCTTGTCGGGTAATTCACCCCTCCACTTT.

This clonotype was found many times. The rearrangement uses TRBV5-5 and TRBJ2-3; 7 nucleotides align to TRBD2. The CDR3 has 15 amino acids. V was clipped by 1 base and J by 5 bases; unmatched bases: 7. Germline values: CDR1 SGHKS, CDR2 YYEKEE (reference sequence). The CDR3 loop is CASSLYKTGGDTQYF. CDR3 coding DNA: TGTGCCAGCAGCTTGTACAAGACGGGGGGAGATACGCAGTATTTT.

This clonotype was picked up many times. V usage is TRBV5-5 and J usage is TRBJ1-1; D call uncertain. Germline V gene sequence: CDR1 SGHKS, CDR2 YYEKEE (reference sequence). This CDR3 has 15 amino acids. V was trimmed by 0 bases and J by 1 base, leaving 10 bases between them. The CDR3 DNA sequence: TGTGCCAGCAGCTTGGCCGGGTCGGCGAACACTGAAGCTTTCTTT. This encodes CASSLAGSANTEAFF.

This clonotype was found many times. The genes are TRBV2 and TRBJ2-7; D uncertain. This CDR3 spans 13 amino acids. The germline CDR1 and CDR2 sequences are SNHLY and FYNNEI. V dropped 6 bases and J dropped 1 base, with 10 bases sitting between them. For the CDR3, the DNA is TGTGCCAGCAGCCTGACAAGATCCTACGAGCAGTACTTC. Translation gives CASSLTRSYEQYF.

This clonotype was found many times. The chain uses TRBV11-2 and TRBJ2-2; 14 bases map to TRBD2. The J segment lost 5 bases and the V segment lost 4 bases, leaving 3 bases of the junction unmatched. Germline V gives CDR1 SGHAT, CDR2 FQNNGV. CDR3 size: 16 residues. CDR3 nucleotides: TGTGCCAGCAGCTCAAGACTAGCGGGAGGGACCGGGGAGCTGTTTTTT. Translation: CASSSRLAGGTGELFF. The whole variable domain, filled in from reference TRBV11-2 and TRBJ2-2, reads EAGVAQSPRYKIIEKRQSVAFWCNPISGHATLYWYQQILGQGPKLLIQFQNNGVVDDSQLPKDRFSAERLKGVDSTLKIQPAKLEDSAVYLCASSSRLAGGTGELFFGEGSRLTVL.

This clonotype was seen many times. The chain uses TRBV7-2 and TRBJ1-2; 8 positions match TRBD1. V lost 5 bases and J lost 5; bases outside the gene matches: 10. Looked up from germline, CDR1 is SGHTA and CDR2 is FQGNSA. CDR3 length: 15 amino acids. CDR3 amino acids: CASSLGRTGLYGYTF. CDR3 DNA: TGTGCCAGCAGCCTAGGGAGGACAGGGCTTTATGGCTACACCTTC.

This clonotype was seen repeatedly, ten times or more. This rearrangement joins TRBV12-3 or TRBV12-4 to TRBJ2-2; D is unclear. The CDR3 loop spans 15 amino acids. Trimming shortened V by 2 bases and J by 4 bases, and 11 bases separated the two germline ends. The CDR3 sequence: CASSLTRRITGELFF. The CDR3 nucleotides are TGTGCCAGCAGTTTAACACGGCGGATCACCGGGGAGCTGTTTTTT.

This clonotype was seen ten or more times. The chain combines TRBV7-8 with TRBJ2-3; TRBD2 matches at 9 bases. Germline loops: CDR1 SGHVS, CDR2 FQNEAQ. The CDR3 covers 17 residues. With 2 bases clipped from V and 2 bases from J, the junction kept 8 bases outside the gene matches. The CDR3: CASSLRRREGITDTQYF. The CDR3 DNA is TGTGCCAGCAGCTTAAGGCGGCGGGAGGGTATCACAGATACGCAGTATTTT.

There are many counts of this clonotype. The genes are TRBV6-2 or TRBV6-3 and TRBJ2-2; D tentatively fits TRBD1 or TRBD2 (6 bases each). Trimming cost V 3 bases and J 4 bases, with 12 bases left between them. From germline, CDR1 is MNHEY and CDR2 SVGEGT. This CDR3 comprises 15 residues. In nucleotides, the CDR3 is TGTGCCAGCAGTTATATGGGGGGCCTCACCGGGGAGCTGTTTTTT. Protein: CASSYMGGLTGELFF.

As for this clonotype: The germline gene is not matched at one end of the junction; a read error may be the cause. This sequence joins TRBV7-3 and TRBJ2-1; 7 positions match TRBD2. This CDR3 is built from 13 residues. Per the germline V gene, CDR1 is SGHTA and CDR2 is FQGTGA. The CDR3, as DNA: TGTGCCAGCAGCGGTACCGGGAGGAATGAGCATTTCTTC. Encoded protein: CASSGTGRNEHFF.

V gene TRBV4-1 combines with J gene TRBJ2-7; D possibly uses TRBD1 or TRBD2 (7 bases each). The V gene's germline CDR1 is MGHRA and CDR2 YSYEKL. Trimming took 2 bases from V and 2 from J, leaving 16 bases between them. This CDR3 region has 16 residues. This CDR3 reads CASSQLPTGTTYEQYF. Written as DNA, the CDR3 is TGCGCCAGCAGCCAACTCCCGACAGGGACTACCTACGAGCAGTACTTC.

This clonotype was detected ten times or more. This chain uses TRBV12-3 or TRBV12-4 with TRBJ2-6; 8 positions agree with TRBD1. Trimming at V came to 5 bases and at J to 2 bases, leaving 8 bases not matched to a gene. The length of the CDR3 is 17 residues. In DNA, the CDR3 is TGTGCCAGCAGTATCCATGACAGGGGAACTGGGGCCAACGTCCTGACTTTC. It codes for CASSIHDRGTGANVLTF.

This clonotype was observed many times. The gene calls are TRBV4-3 and TRBJ2-7; tentative D call: TRBD1 (6 bases). The germline CDR1 and CDR2 sequences are LGHNA and YSLEER. V lost 0 bases and J 0 bases, leaving 9 bases between the germline ends. The CDR3 has 15 amino acids. The chain's CDR3 is CASSQDGDNSYEQYF. As DNA, the CDR3 is TGCGCCAGCAGCCAAGATGGGGACAACTCCTACGAGCAGTACTTC.